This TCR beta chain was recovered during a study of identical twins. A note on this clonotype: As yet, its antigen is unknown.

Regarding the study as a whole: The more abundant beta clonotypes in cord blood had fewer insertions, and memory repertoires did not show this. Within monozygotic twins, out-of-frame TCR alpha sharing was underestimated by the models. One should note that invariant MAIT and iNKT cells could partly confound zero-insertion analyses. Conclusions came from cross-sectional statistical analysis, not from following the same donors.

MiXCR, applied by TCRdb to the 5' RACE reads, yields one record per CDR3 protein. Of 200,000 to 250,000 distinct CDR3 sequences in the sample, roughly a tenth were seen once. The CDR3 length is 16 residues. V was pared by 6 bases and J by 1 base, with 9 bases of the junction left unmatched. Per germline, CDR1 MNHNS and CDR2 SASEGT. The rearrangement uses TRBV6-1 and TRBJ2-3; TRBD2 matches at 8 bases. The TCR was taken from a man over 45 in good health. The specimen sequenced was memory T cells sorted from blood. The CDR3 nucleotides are TGTGCCAGCAGGCCGAGCGGGGGCCTCGGCACAGATACGCAGTATTTT. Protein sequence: CASRPSGGLGTDTQYF.